These 15 T cell receptor beta chains were sequenced from one sample in a study of early T cells in non-severe SARS-CoV-2 infection. TCRdb analysed the 5' RACE reads with MiXCR anew, one entry per CDR3 protein. In the table there are 100,000 to 120,000 distinct CDR3 sequences, around an eighth of which are singletons. The sample here was whole blood, taken at baseline. The receptors shown here come from an adult who was a healthcare worker with PCR-confirmed SARS-CoV-2 infection or an uninfected control (not recorded which).

This clonotype was seen a single time. This clone may be a read error of a much larger clone one base away. The chain recombines TRBV6-5 with TRBJ2-1, with 8 bases identical to TRBD1. The V gene's germline CDR1 is MNHEY and CDR2 SVGAGI. This CDR3 has 16 residues. CDR3 in DNA: TGTGCCAGCAGTTGGACAGGGCTTTACTCCTACAATGAGCAGATCTTC. Encoded protein: CASSWTGLYSYNEQIF.

This clonotype was seen a few times. CDR3 sequence (DNA): TGTGCCAGTAGGGGACTAGCGGGGGGCGACGCAAGCTCCTACAATGAGCAGTTCTTC. This sequence encodes CASRGLAGGDASSYNEQFF. This chain connects TRBV19 to TRBJ2-1, with 15 bases identical to TRBD2. Germline loops: CDR1 LNHDA, CDR2 SQIVND (reference sequence). The ends lost 6 bases at V and 0 bases at J; junction bases unmatched: 9. This CDR3 comprises 19 residues.

V and J are TRBV3-1 and TRBJ1-4; 9 positions agree with TRBD1. The CDR3 totals 14 residues. J was trimmed by 6 bases and V by 4 bases; bases with no gene match: 3. Germline V gene lookup returns CDR1 LGHDT and CDR2 YNNKEL (reference sequence). The CDR3: CASSPWTGDEKLFF. CDR3 in DNA: TGTGCCAGCAGCCCATGGACAGGGGATGAAAAACTGTTTTTT.

This clonotype has at least ten counts. The rearrangement links TRBV10-2 to TRBJ2-3; D gene unclear. V was shortened by 0 bases and J by 6 bases, with 13 bases between the two germline ends. This CDR3 has 15 residues. Germline V gene data show CDR1 as WSHSY and CDR2 as SAAADI. The CDR3 bases are TGCGCCAGCAGTGAGTCGATAAGGGTGGCCGATACGCAGTATTTT. Translating it yields CASSESIRVADTQYF.

This chain links TRBV10-3 with TRBJ2-7; 9 positions agree with TRBD1. CDR3 length equals 15 residues. The J segment lost 3 bases and the V segment lost 6 bases, leaving 9 bases of the junction unmatched. CDR1 ENHRY and CDR2 SYGVKD come from the germline V gene. CDR3 amino acids: CAISDRDRAYYEQYF. DNA of the CDR3: TGTGCCATCAGCGACCGGGACAGGGCCTACTACGAGCAGTACTTC.

The chain links TRBV24-1 to TRBJ2-3; D possibly corresponds to TRBD1 (6 bases). Germline assignment: CDR1 KGHDR and CDR2 SFDVKD. Trimming took off 3 bases at V and 0 bases at J, with 15 bases between the two ends. This CDR3 region has 17 residues. CDR3 in amino acids: CATSDPTGLSSTDTQYF. In DNA, the CDR3 is TGTGCCACCAGTGATCCGACAGGACTCTCTAGCACAGATACGCAGTATTTT.

This clonotype turned up a few times. The genes are TRBV6-2 or TRBV6-3 and TRBJ2-2; D is possibly TRBD2 (7 bases). There are 17 residues in the CDR3. Looked up from germline, CDR1 is MNHEY and CDR2 is SVGEGT. V lost 6 bases, J lost 4 bases, and 21 bases lay in between. In DNA, the CDR3 is TGTGCCAGCAGCAGGTCCGCGGGGGCCGGGGGCACCGGGGAGCTGTTTTTT. Residues: CASSRSAGAGGTGELFF.

This clonotype was counted only a few times. Here the CDR3 reads CATARLSGYTF. The CDR3 DNA is TGTGCCACCGCACGACTATCGGGCTACACCTTC. This chain uses TRBV12-3 or TRBV12-4 with TRBJ1-2; D not certain. V was clipped by 10 bases and J by 8 bases, with 14 bases between them. This CDR3 region has 11 residues.

The table lists this clonotype with many counts. V usage is TRBV27 and J usage is TRBJ2-5; 13 bases are a match to TRBD2. V lost 7 bases to trimming and J lost 5 bases; unmatched junction nucleotides: 10. Germline CDR1 reads MNHEY; CDR2 reads SMNVEV (reference sequence). This CDR3 spans 16 amino acids. DNA of the CDR3: TGTGCCAGCACCCCAAGGACTAGCGGGAGTCGTGAGACCCAGTACTTC. Translation: CASTPRTSGSRETQYF.

The genes are TRBV11-2 and TRBJ1-4, with a weak D call TRBD1 (5 bases). The CDR3 is 16 amino acids. Germline V gives CDR1 SGHAT, CDR2 FQNNGV. The ends were cut back, 7 bases at V and 4 bases at J, with 19 bases in the middle. CDR3 nucleotides: TGTGCCAGCAACCGCAAAATTCAGGGATTTAATGAAAAACTGTTTTTT. This encodes CASNRKIQGFNEKLFF.

V is TRBV5-1 and J is TRBJ2-3; 7 bases agree with TRBD2. This CDR3 comprises 16 residues. The V and J ends lost 0 bases and 0 bases, in that order; junction bases with no gene match: 4. The V gene's germline CDR1 is SGHRS and CDR2 YFSETQ. The CDR3 reads CASSLAGGPSTDTQYF. The CDR3 DNA reads TGCGCCAGCAGCTTGGCGGGGGGTCCTAGCACAGATACGCAGTATTTT.

This clonotype was seen ten or more times. The chain couples TRBV7-2 to TRBJ1-6; D ambiguous. The CDR3 length is 15 residues. From germline, CDR1 is SGHTA and CDR2 FQGNSA. V dropped 2 bases and J dropped 10 bases, with 15 bases sitting between them. Written as DNA, the CDR3 is TGTGCCAGCAGCTTATCTAGCCCCACAAGGTCACCCCTCCACTTT. Residues: CASSLSSPTRSPLHF.

The chain couples TRBV7-2 to TRBJ2-5; 7 bases match TRBD2. CDR1 and CDR2 (germline): SGHTA, FQGNSA. Unmatched junction bases numbered 18, after V lost 5 bases and J lost 9 bases. This CDR3 region has 16 residues. The DNA of the CDR3 is TGTGCCAGCAGCCAGGCGGCTAGCGGCCCTCAGGGAGCCCAGTACTTC. Translation: CASSQAASGPQGAQYF.

This clonotype was found many times. The V call is TRBV6-5, the J call TRBJ1-5, with TRBD1 matching 9 bases. CDR1 and CDR2 (germline): MNHEY, SVGAGI. The CDR3 consists of 16 residues. The J segment lost 2 bases and the V segment lost 6 bases, leaving 8 bases of the junction unmatched. The CDR3 reads CASSPLDRGGNQPQHF. CDR3 bases: TGTGCCAGCAGCCCCCTGGACAGGGGTGGCAATCAGCCCCAGCATTTT.

This clonotype came up many times. The gene calls are TRBV6-2 or TRBV6-3 and TRBJ2-7; D is undetermined. The CDR3 spans 14 residues. Germline V gene lookup returns CDR1 MNHEY and CDR2 SVGEGT. Between the trimmed V and J ends, which lost 6 bases and 5 bases, there was a span of 17 bases. The CDR3 nucleotides are TGTGCCAGCAGCCCTTCACTCTCGGGTCACGAGCAGTACTTC. Residues: CASSPSLSGHEQYF.